These 13 T cell receptor beta chains were sequenced from one sample in a study of control samples from healthy donors and cancer patients. Assay used: immunoSEQ multiplex PCR; TCRdb lists only in-frame clones, some missing. The sample lists about 180,000 clones, more than 90% occurring once. Source material: blood. The receptors originated from a man aged 25 to 40 in good health.

This clone came up a few times. The V gene is TRBV3-1 (or the pseudogene TRBV3-2), the J gene TRBJ1-5, with 7 bases fitting TRBD1. The CDR3 is 18 amino acids. The ends lost 5 bases at V and 7 bases at J; junction bases unmatched: 20. Germline CDR1 is LGHDT and CDR2 is YNNKEL (reference sequence). CDR3 residues: CASSSTKATGRFQQPQHF. The CDR3 coding sequence is TGTGCCAGCAGCTCAACGAAAGCGACAGGGAGGTTCCAACAGCCCCAGCATTTT.

In this sample, this clone turned up once. J is TRBJ1-5 and V is TRBV3-1 (or the pseudogene TRBV3-2), with a weak D call TRBD1 (6 bases). Between the trimmed V and J ends, which lost 4 bases and 1 base, there was a span of 20 bases. CDR1 is LGHDT, CDR2 YNNKEL, per germline (reference sequence). The CDR3 totals 18 residues. The chain's CDR3 is CASSLSHGGGESNQPQHF. The DNA for the CDR3 is TGTGCCAGCAGCCTATCCCATGGAGGGGGGGAGAGCAATCAGCCCCAGCATTTT.

The rearrangement uses TRBV3-1 (or the pseudogene TRBV3-2) and TRBJ1-5; 7 bases align to TRBD1. The CDR3 has 14 amino acids. Germline lookup yields CDR1 LGHDT and CDR2 YNNKEL (reference sequence). The ends lost 3 bases at V and 3 bases at J; junction bases unmatched: 2. The DNA of the CDR3 is TGTGCCAGCAGCCAGGGACAGCACAATCAGCCCCAGCATTTT. This translates into CASSQGQHNQPQHF.

The DNA for the CDR3 is TGCGCCAGCAGCCACGCCTTGCGGGCTGAAGCTTTCTTT. It is translated as CASSHALRAEAFF. The V gene is TRBV4-1, the J gene TRBJ1-1; D is unresolved. The CDR3 covers 13 residues. Trimming cost V 3 bases and J 6 bases, with 11 bases left between them. Germline assignment: CDR1 MGHRA and CDR2 YSYEKL.

The J gene is TRBJ2-7, the V gene TRBV19; D gene ambiguous. The CDR3 has 11 residues. Trimming cost V 8 bases and J 2 bases, with 7 bases left between them. CDR1 LNHDA and CDR2 SQIVND come from the germline V gene (reference sequence). CDR3 residues: CASSNAYEQYF. CDR3 coding DNA: TGTGCCAGTTCCAACGCCTACGAGCAGTACTTC.

This chain joins TRBV4-3 and TRBJ1-2; no clear D. This CDR3 region has 14 residues. V was clipped by 0 bases and J by 4 bases, with 9 bases between them. Germline V CDR1 and CDR2: LGHNA, YSLEER. The CDR3 DNA follows: TGCGCCAGCAGCCAAGACGTAGGCGGCTATGGCTACACCTTC. Protein: CASSQDVGGYGYTF.

This clone was found a few times. The chain joins TRBV11-2 to TRBJ1-3; no firm D call. CDR3 size: 14 residues. In germline, CDR1 is SGHAT, CDR2 FQNNGV. Trimming took off 5 bases at V and 3 bases at J, with 11 bases between the two ends. CDR3 loop: CASSLLGYGNTIYF. The CDR3 DNA reads TGTGCCAGCAGCCTTCTGGGTTATGGAAACACCATATATTTT.

The chain links TRBV4-1 to TRBJ2-7; either TRBD1 or TRBD2 may supply D (5 bases each). The germline gives CDR1 MGHRA, CDR2 YSYEKL. The CDR3 consists of 15 residues. V shed 0 bases and J shed 4 bases, with 13 bases lying between them. In DNA form, the CDR3 reads TGCGCCAGCAGCCAAGATCCGGGCAGGGAGTACGAGCAGTACTTC. This gives the protein CASSQDPGREYEQYF.

V is TRBV6-5 and J is TRBJ1-1; D call uncertain. Between the trimmed V and J ends, which lost 8 bases and 0 bases, there was a span of 10 bases. Germline CDR1 is MNHEY and CDR2 is SVGAGI. This CDR3 region has 13 residues. The CDR3 here is CASGFRLNTEAFF. The CDR3 nucleotides read TGTGCCAGCGGATTTCGGTTGAACACTGAAGCTTTCTTT.

The rearrangement joins TRBV7-2 to TRBJ1-6; no clear D. Germline V gene data show CDR1 as SGHTA and CDR2 as FQGNSA. This CDR3 region has 13 residues. V dropped 2 bases and J dropped 7 bases, with 6 bases sitting between them. For the CDR3, the DNA is TGTGCCAGCAGCTTATCGGAAAATTCACCCCTCCACTTT. It yields the protein CASSLSENSPLHF.

The table lists this clone with a count of one. The chain is built from TRBV7-2 and TRBJ2-1; maybe TRBD1 (6 bases). V shed 2 bases and J shed 2 bases, with 10 bases lying between them. The CDR3 loop spans 15 amino acids. CDR1 SGHTA and CDR2 FQGNSA come from the germline V gene. CDR3 DNA sequence: TGTGCCAGCAGCTTATCGAGGGGGACCTACAATGAGCAGTTCTTC. Encoded protein: CASSLSRGTYNEQFF.

This chain uses TRBV12-3 or TRBV12-4 with TRBJ1-5; D is perhaps TRBD1 (5 bases). There are 13 residues in the CDR3. With 8 bases removed from V and 7 bases from J, the gap between germline ends came to 15 bases. The CDR3 sequence: CASALGQGQPQHF. The DNA of the CDR3 is TGTGCCAGCGCCTTAGGGCAGGGACAGCCCCAGCATTTT.

V gene TRBV5-4 combines with J gene TRBJ2-7, with 10 nucleotides matching TRBD1. Germline CDR1 is SGHNT and CDR2 is YYREEE (reference sequence). V shed 3 bases, J shed 3 bases, and the junction held 6 bases outside the gene matches. This CDR3 is 15 amino acids long. CDR3: CASSSVRTGGYEQYF. CDR3 DNA sequence: TGTGCCAGCAGCTCCGTCCGGACAGGGGGCTACGAGCAGTACTTC.